This entry describes one T cell receptor (beta chain). In the authors' methods: Cell counts per sample came from amplifying reference gene primers. The protocol was immunoSEQ multiplex PCR, while the TCRdb copy is restricted to in-frame clones and leaves out a portion. Clone size and V and J calls were adopted from that table, with D and trimming inferred from the DNA. The sample lists 250,000 to 400,000 clones; around 85% were seen once. Enrolled through a virtual design, the participants were between roughly 18 and 90 years of age and came from 24 US areas. A COVID-19 case was met by exposed participants within 2 weeks before study entry. The data were obtained in a study of blood T cell repertoires in COVID-19. Turning to the study itself: Sources were T cells, B-cell-depleted T cells, or PBMCs; the material itself was cDNA or gDNA.

The sequencing input was PBMCs or T cells enriched from blood (not recorded which). The TCR sequence derives from a woman aged 25-40 years who had been exposed to COVID-19.

CDR3 sequence reads: CASLDGVNTEAFF. The CDR3 DNA is TGTGCCAGCCTGGACGGGGTGAACACTGAAGCTTTCTTT. V gene TRBV19 combines with J gene TRBJ1-1; D remains unclear. CDR3 length: 13 residues. The V and J ends lost 9 bases and 0 bases respectively, with 11 bases between them. Germline CDR1 and CDR2: LNHDA and SQIVND (reference sequence).